What follows are 7 T cell receptor beta chains derived from one specimen sequenced in a study of yellow fever vaccine responses in identical twins. In TCRdb, the RT-PCR reads were re-called with MiXCR into one record per CDR3 protein. This sample yields 20,000 to 25,000 distinct CDR3 sequences, of which over 70% are seen a single time; 4.5% to 5.5% belongs to the top ten. The sample consisted of T cells from blood (PBMCs), unsorted or a sorted subset (not recorded which), taken before or after yellow fever vaccination (not recorded which). Receptor source: a woman younger than 35 who received the yellow fever vaccine.

J is TRBJ2-3 and V is TRBV5-6, with a weak D call TRBD1 (7 bases). The length of the CDR3 is 15 residues. The V gene lost 5 bases and the J gene lost 0 bases, with 13 bases spanning the gap. CDR1 SGHDT and CDR2 YYEEEE come from the germline V gene. CDR3 protein: CASRLTGTSTDTQYF. CDR3 DNA sequence: TGTGCCAGCAGATTGACAGGGACTAGCACAGATACGCAGTATTTT. The whole variable domain, remainder taken from reference TRBV5-6 and TRBJ2-3, is DAGVTQSPTHLIKTRGQQVTLRCSPKSGHDTVSWYQQALGQGPQFIFQYYEEEERQRGNFPDRFSGHQFPNYSSELNVNALLLGDSALYLCASRLTGTSTDTQYFGPGTRLTVL.

CDR3 sequence reads: CASSLVQSSGNTIYF. In DNA, the CDR3 is TGTGCCAGCAGTTTGGTCCAGAGCTCTGGAAACACCATATATTTT. This chain connects TRBV12-3 or TRBV12-4 to TRBJ1-3; D gene uncertain. CDR3 length: 15 residues. V was cut by 3 bases and J by 0 bases, with 9 bases left in between.

This CDR3 reads CASSYLTTGQGIYEQYF. The CDR3 DNA reads as TGTGCCAGCAGTTACTTAACGACGGGACAGGGGATTTACGAGCAGTACTTC. The rearrangement links TRBV6-2 or TRBV6-3 to TRBJ2-7, with 10 bases aligning to TRBD1. Trimming removed 1 base from V and 4 bases from J; junction bases left unmatched: 10. From germline, CDR1 is MNHEY and CDR2 SVGEGT. The CDR3 runs 17 residues.

This chain links TRBV14 with TRBJ1-1; D is undetermined. CDR3 length equals 12 residues. Germline assignment: CDR1 SGHDN and CDR2 FVKESK. V lost 6 bases and J lost 0, with 5 bases in between. In nucleotides, the CDR3 is TGTGCCAGCAGTAGACTGAACACTGAAGCTTTCTTT. Translation: CASSRLNTEAFF.

The chain couples TRBV20-1 to TRBJ1-1, with 11 bases that match TRBD1. The V gene's germline CDR1 is DFQATT and CDR2 SNEGSKA (reference sequence). This CDR3 has 16 residues. The trim removed 1 base at V and 3 bases at J, leaving 7 bases unmatched. In nucleotides, the CDR3 is TGCAGTGCTAGAGGCGGACAGGGGGCGGGTTACACTGAAGCTTTCTTT. The encoded protein is CSARGGQGAGYTEAFF.

The rearrangement links TRBV29-1 to TRBJ2-3; 7 positions agree with TRBD2. The germline CDR1 and CDR2 sequences are SQVTM and ANQGSEA. V was pared by 0 bases and J by 2 bases, with 5 bases of the junction left unmatched. This CDR3 has 15 amino acids. The CDR3 nucleotides are TGCAGCGTTGAAGATGGGGACTACTACACAGATACGCAGTATTTT. It is translated as CSVEDGDYYTDTQYF.

V and J are TRBV18 and TRBJ2-1; tentatively, D is TRBD1 (5 bases). V was cut by 2 bases and J by 2 bases, with 10 bases left in between. The CDR3 totals 15 residues. Germline V gene sequence: CDR1 KGHSH, CDR2 LQKENI. The chain's CDR3 is CASSPGARTYNEQFF. The DNA for the CDR3 is TGTGCCAGCTCACCAGGGGCCAGAACCTACAATGAGCAGTTCTTC.